The clone carrying this TCR beta chain was counted once. Its antigen is as yet unknown. The data were taken from a study of T cell responses to AZD1222 COVID-19 vaccine. Clones were read by immunoSEQ multiplex PCR, and TCRdb kept only the in-frame ones, dropping some. The sample carries a few hundred thousand clones, more than 85% recorded once. The study, taken as a whole, reports: Vaccine-associated CD4 TCRs ranged over spike, dominating at 160-218 and 743-854. Following two doses of AZD1222, Spike-specific TCR breadth and depth rose. Possibly, clonal diversity was underestimated; donors were largely white British and included more females.

V lost 5 bases, J lost 0 bases, and 9 bases stayed unmatched. Germline V gene data show CDR1 as MNHEY and CDR2 as SMNVEV (reference sequence). CDR3 length: 18 amino acids. The origin of this receptor is an adult in good health. The specimen was peripheral blood, collected on day 0 of AZD1222 vaccination. The chain has TRBV27 and TRBJ2-3, with 12 nucleotides matching TRBD2. CDR3 sequence reads: CASSALAGGYLSTDTQYF. The CDR3 DNA sequence: TGTGCCAGCAGTGCACTAGCGGGAGGATACCTTAGCACAGATACGCAGTATTTT.